Sequencing of this TCR beta chain was carried out in a study of blood T cell repertoires in COVID-19. At the level of the study: Sources were T cells, B-cell-depleted T cells, or PBMCs; the material itself was cDNA or gDNA.

Method: immunoSEQ multiplex PCR; TCRdb's copy keeps in-frame clones and lacks some. The sample lists roughly 270,000 clones, 85% occurring once. Trimming removed 0 bases from V and 4 bases from J, with 10 bases in between. The CDR3 has 13 amino acids. Germline-derived CDR1 and CDR2 are GTSNPN and SVGIG (reference sequence). The participants were between about 18 and 89 years old and came from about two dozen US areas. Cohort placement rested on clinical history that participants reported themselves. This clonotype was obtained from a woman aged 45 to 65 who had recovered from COVID-19. V usage is TRBV30 and J usage is TRBJ2-7; D ambiguous. The source material was PBMCs or T cells enriched from blood (not recorded which). The CDR3 DNA reads TGTGCCTGGAGTGTAGTCGCGGAGTACGAGCAGTACTTC. As protein: CAWSVVAEYEQYF.